This entry is about one T cell receptor (beta chain). Under the authors' procedure: Estimation of nucleated cell counts relied on the amplification of reference gene primers. Clones were read by immunoSEQ multiplex PCR, and TCRdb kept only the in-frame ones, dropping some. The V and J calls and the clone size are those of that table, but D and trimming were determined from the DNA. The sample has under 150,000 clones; 88% are singletons. The data stem from a study of blood T cell repertoires in COVID-19. Study information: There were acute and convalescent COVID-19 samples, and they came from the United States, Italy and Spain. Nucleic acid was either cDNA or gDNA, and it came from T cells, B-cell-depleted T cells, or PBMCs.

CDR1 and CDR2 from the germline V gene are SQVTM and ANQGSEA. This CDR3 has 12 residues. The ends were cut back, 7 bases at V and 1 base at J, with 10 bases in the middle. The specimen sequenced was peripheral blood. The chain couples TRBV29-1 to TRBJ1-1; weak D call: TRBD1 (6 bases). The clonotype was recovered from a human donor in a cohort sampled during active COVID-19. CDR3 coding DNA: TGCAGCGCTCAGACAGGGAACACTGAAGCTTTCTTT. It encodes CSAQTGNTEAFF.